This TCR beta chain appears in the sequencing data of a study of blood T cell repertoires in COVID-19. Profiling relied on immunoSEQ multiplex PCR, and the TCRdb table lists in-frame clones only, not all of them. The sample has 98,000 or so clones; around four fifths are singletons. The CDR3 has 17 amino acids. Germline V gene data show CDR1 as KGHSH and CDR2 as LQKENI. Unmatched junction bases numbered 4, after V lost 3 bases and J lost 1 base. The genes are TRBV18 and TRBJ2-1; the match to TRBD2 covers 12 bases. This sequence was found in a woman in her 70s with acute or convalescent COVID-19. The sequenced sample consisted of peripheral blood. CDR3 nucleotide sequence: TGTGCCAGCTCACCCAGACTAGCGGGAGAGTCCTACAATGAGCAGTTCTTC. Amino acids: CASSPRLAGESYNEQFF. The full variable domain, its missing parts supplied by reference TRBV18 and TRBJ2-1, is NAGVMQNPRHLVRRRGQEARLRCSPMKGHSHVYWYRQLPEEGLKFMVYLQKENIIDESGMPKERFSAEFPKEGPSILRIQQVVRGDSAAYFCASSPRLAGESYNEQFFGPGTRLTVL.